This T cell receptor beta chain was captured in a study of T-cell memory formation after mild COVID-19. Study outcomes and limitations: Clones that got smaller from day 15 to 85 had even CD4/CD8, while clones growing later tipped toward CD4+. Pre-infection memory contained some responding clones, which suggested that cross-reactive memory had joined.

TCRdb re-derived calls from the 5' RACE reads in MiXCR, one entry per CDR3 protein. The sample gives hundreds of thousands of distinct CDR3 sequences, about 13% of which show up once; 20% to 25% is in the top ten. The CDR3 runs to 14 residues. Trimming took 4 bases from V and 2 from J, leaving 10 bases between them. Germline lookup yields CDR1 SGDLS and CDR2 YYNGEE. This clonotype was detected ten times or more. As yet, its antigen is unknown. The sequenced material came from PBMCs or a T cell subset sorted from them (not recorded which). The chain employs TRBV9 and TRBJ2-1; D might be TRBD2 (5 bases). This clonotype originated in a man aged 18 to 30 who had mild COVID-19 (a few samples of this study predate the infection). Cell type and time point are not known. CDR3 amino acids: CASSIAGTYNEQFF. The CDR3 DNA reads TGTGCCAGCAGCATCGCCGGGACCTACAATGAGCAGTTCTTC. The variable domain in full, completed from reference TRBV9 and TRBJ2-1, reads DSGVTQTPKHLITATGQRVTLRCSPRSGDLSVYWYQQSLDQGLQFLIQYYNGEERAKGNILERFSAQQFPDLHSELNLSSLELGDSALYFCASSIAGTYNEQFFGPGTRLTVL.